These 7 T cell receptor beta chains were all obtained from the same sample, sequenced in a study of identical twins. TCRdb reanalysed the 5' RACE reads using MiXCR and keeps one entry per CDR3 protein. The data show over 500,000 distinct CDR3 sequences, approximately 22% seen once. These records were also assigned to another study, of T cells expressing NK-cell markers.

Input material: CD4+ T cells sorted from blood. Source of these receptors: a woman between 18 and 29 years old in good health.

The chain has TRBV3-1 and TRBJ1-2; the D gene is possibly TRBD1 (5 bases). Germline V CDR1 and CDR2: LGHDT, YNNKEL (reference sequence). The germline V and J ends were trimmed by 5 bases and 7 bases, with 17 bases remaining between them. There are 14 residues in the CDR3. The CDR3 protein is CASSSWDGTGGYTF. CDR3 DNA: TGTGCCAGCAGCTCCTGGGACGGGACCGGTGGCTACACCTTC.

J is TRBJ2-4 and V is TRBV20-1; 9 bases are shared with TRBD2. Germline V gives CDR1 DFQATT, CDR2 SNEGSKA (reference sequence). V shed 3 bases and J 1 base; nucleotides not matched to a gene: 7. The CDR3 contains 16 residues. The CDR3 spells CSARGSGSTAKNIQYF. The CDR3 DNA sequence: TGCAGTGCTAGGGGTAGCGGGAGTACGGCCAAAAACATTCAGTACTTC.

A single count supports this clonotype. The J gene is TRBJ2-7, the V gene TRBV20-1; 11 positions agree with TRBD2. V shed 0 bases and J 1 base; nucleotides not matched to a gene: 14. The germline gives CDR1 DFQATT, CDR2 SNEGSKA (reference sequence). The CDR3 spans 19 residues. The DNA for the CDR3 is TGCAGTGCTAGAGATCCAGGGCTAGCGGGAGGCCCCTGGTCCTACGAGCAGTACTTC. It is translated as CSARDPGLAGGPWSYEQYF.

V and J are TRBV29-1 and TRBJ2-2; D remains ambiguous. The germline CDR1 and CDR2 sequences are SQVTM and ANQGSEA. The CDR3 totals 13 residues. Trimming took 8 bases from V and 8 from J, leaving 18 bases between them. The CDR3 protein is CSIKGSLPGELFF. The CDR3 DNA is TGCAGCATTAAGGGCAGCCTCCCGGGGGAGCTGTTTTTT.

The chain has TRBV12-3 or TRBV12-4 and TRBJ2-7, with 11 bases identical to TRBD2. The CDR3 totals 15 residues. The ends lost 4 bases at V and 5 bases at J; junction bases unmatched: 7. The DNA for the CDR3 is TGTGCCAGCAGTTCTGGGACTAGCGGAACGCACGAGCAGTACTTC. Amino acid sequence: CASSSGTSGTHEQYF.

For the CDR3, the DNA is TGTGCCAGCAGCCCTGTTGCGGGAGCAACCTACAATGAGCAGTTCTTC. Translated, it gives CASSPVAGATYNEQFF. This chain links TRBV9 with TRBJ2-1, with 7 bases that match TRBD2. There are 16 residues in the CDR3. After removal of 4 bases from V and 2 bases from J, the junction contained 9 bases not matched to a gene. Per the germline V gene, CDR1 is SGDLS and CDR2 is YYNGEE.

This chain links TRBV5-1 with TRBJ2-7; tentatively, D is TRBD1 or TRBD2 (5 bases each). This CDR3 has 14 residues. V shed 3 bases and J shed 6 bases, with 16 bases lying between them. Germline V gene data show CDR1 as SGHRS and CDR2 as YFSETQ. CDR3 in amino acids: CASSWGPGQVEQYF. The CDR3 nucleotides read TGCGCCAGCAGCTGGGGACCGGGGCAGGTCGAGCAGTACTTC.